Below, 8 T cell receptor beta chains from the same sample are listed, as sequenced in a study of T cell repertoires in cytomegalovirus infection. TCRdb re-called the reads through MiXCR, storing one row per CDR3 protein. The data hold around 170,000 distinct CDR3 sequences, with 17% observed a single time. Sequencing input: CD8+ T cells from PBMCs. These receptors all stem from a human donor in good health (CMV status not recorded). Some clones in this sample may be carry-over from other donors' samples.

The V call is TRBV15, the J call TRBJ2-1; 8 nucleotides agree with TRBD2. Germline V gene sequence: CDR1 LNHNV, CDR2 YYDKDF (reference sequence). This CDR3 comprises 16 residues. J was trimmed by 4 bases and V by 0 bases; bases with no gene match: 5. CDR3 nucleotide sequence: TGTGCCACCAGCAGAGAACTAGCGGACCGTTACAATGAGCAGTTCTTC. It codes for CATSRELADRYNEQFF.

The CDR3 DNA follows: TGCGCCAGCAGCCAAGAATTCGGCCCCGAGGAGCAGTTCTTC. It encodes CASSQEFGPEEQFF. V usage is TRBV4-1 and J usage is TRBJ2-1; D is unclear. Germline V gives CDR1 MGHRA, CDR2 YSYEKL. Trimming left V 0 bases short and J 10 bases short, with 13 bases between. CDR3 length: 14 amino acids.

The rearrangement joins TRBV29-1 to TRBJ2-3; D is unclear. The CDR3 is 17 residues long. Germline assignment: CDR1 SQVTM and CDR2 ANQGSEA. Deletions cut 1 base from V and 0 bases from J, with 17 bases between. The CDR3 loop is CSVEGSAVSLSTDTQYF. Here the CDR3 DNA reads TGCAGCGTTGAAGGGTCGGCAGTTTCCCTTAGCACAGATACGCAGTATTTT.

This clonotype was observed a few times. This chain uses TRBV2 with TRBJ1-5; D is unresolved. The ends were cut back, 2 bases at V and 0 bases at J, with 8 bases in the middle. The CDR3 contains 15 residues. Germline V lookup: CDR1 SNHLY, CDR2 FYNNEI. As DNA, the CDR3 is TGTGCCAGCAGTGAATGGCGGAATAGCAATCAGCCCCAGCATTTT. Translation gives CASSEWRNSNQPQHF.

This rearrangement joins TRBV6-2 or TRBV6-3 to TRBJ1-1; D unclear. The CDR3 length is 15 residues. V was cut by 4 bases and J by 5 bases, with 17 bases left in between. Germline V gives CDR1 MNHEY, CDR2 SVGEGT. The CDR3: CASSFGAARGTEAFF. As DNA, the CDR3 is TGTGCCAGCAGTTTCGGAGCGGCCCGCGGTACTGAAGCTTTCTTT.

This clonotype was seen a few times. The CDR3 spells CASSKLAVPLSSYNEQFF. The CDR3 nucleotides read TGTGCCAGTAGTAAACTAGCTGTCCCCCTAAGCTCCTACAATGAGCAGTTCTTC. This chain uses TRBV19 with TRBJ2-1; the D gene is possibly TRBD2 (6 bases). The ends were cut back, 4 bases at V and 0 bases at J, with 19 bases in the middle. The CDR3 loop spans 18 amino acids. The germline V gene encodes CDR1 LNHDA and CDR2 SQIVND (reference sequence).

The sample holds a few counts of this clonotype. The chain couples TRBV7-8 to TRBJ1-6; D perhaps matches TRBD1 (5 bases). Trimming took 4 bases from V and 5 from J, leaving 15 bases between them. Looked up from germline, CDR1 is SGHVS and CDR2 is FQNEAQ. The CDR3 consists of 16 residues. CDR3 sequence: CASSWGVQRNNSPLHF. CDR3 DNA: TGTGCCAGCAGCTGGGGGGTCCAAAGAAATAATTCACCCCTCCACTTT.

This clonotype occurred many times. This chain links TRBV7-2 with TRBJ2-3; no clear D. The CDR3 spans 13 residues. V lost 1 base, J lost 4 bases, and 6 bases lay in between. Germline values: CDR1 SGHTA, CDR2 FQGNSA. Here the CDR3 DNA reads TGTGCCAGCAGCTTAGTCAGCTCAGATACGCAGTATTTT. This encodes CASSLVSSDTQYF.